The 9 T cell receptor beta chains given below trace back to one sample, sequenced in a study of OX40 agonist ivuxolimab in advanced cancers. Assay: immunoSEQ multiplex PCR; the TCRdb copy retains only in-frame clones and omits some. The top ten clones hold around 1.8% of a sample with some 100,000 clones, about nine tenths of them seen once. The specimen was CD4+ or CD8+ T cells sorted from blood, collected in a trial of the OX40 agonist ivuxolimab. The receptor source for this set is an adult with an advanced solid tumor such as melanoma, head and neck, liver or kidney cancer.

This CDR3 reads CASRDPSGGSYEQYF. The CDR3 nucleotides read TGTGCCAGCAGGGACCCTAGCGGAGGTTCCTACGAGCAGTACTTC. The V call is TRBV6-5, the J call TRBJ2-7; TRBD2 matches 7 bases. Germline-derived CDR1 and CDR2 are MNHEY and SVGAGI. V lost 6 bases to trimming and J lost 1 base; unmatched junction nucleotides: 9. CDR3 length equals 15 residues.

The chain recombines TRBV11-2 with TRBJ2-1, with a possible D match to TRBD2 (6 bases). V shed 4 bases and J shed 4 bases, with 14 bases lying between them. CDR1 and CDR2 (germline): SGHAT, FQNNGV. The CDR3 runs to 15 residues. CDR3 nucleotide sequence: TGTGCCAGCAGCTGGGAAGGGGCGGGGTACAATGAGCAGTTCTTC. Amino acid sequence: CASSWEGAGYNEQFF.

The chain links TRBV10-2 to TRBJ1-2; 8 bases align to TRBD1. The CDR3 has 13 residues. Germline CDR1 reads WSHSY; CDR2 reads SAAADI. The trim removed 6 bases at V and 6 bases at J, leaving 6 bases unmatched. The CDR3 region is CASSRGRSDGYTF. CDR3 nucleotides: TGCGCCAGCAGCAGGGGGCGGTCTGATGGCTACACCTTC.

This rearrangement joins TRBV5-1 to TRBJ2-7; 11 nucleotides align to TRBD1. The CDR3 contains 14 residues. CDR1 and CDR2 (germline): SGHRS, YFSETQ. V lost 4 bases to trimming and J lost 5 bases; unmatched junction nucleotides: 5. In DNA form, the CDR3 reads TGCGCCAGCAGCCAGGGACAGGGGGACCACGAGCAGTACTTC. Its protein is CASSQGQGDHEQYF. The complete variable domain, with remaining parts taken from reference TRBV5-1 and TRBJ2-7, reads KAGVTQTPRYLIKTRGQQVTLSCSPISGHRSVSWYQQTPGQGLQFLFEYFSETQRNKGNFPGRFSGRQFSNSRSEMNVSTLELGDSALYLCASSQGQGDHEQYFGPGTRLTVT.

The chain joins TRBV30 to TRBJ2-7, with 7 nucleotides matching TRBD1. The CDR3 is 16 residues long. Germline CDR1 GTSNPN, CDR2 SVGIG (reference sequence). Trimming removed 0 bases from V and 7 bases from J; junction bases left unmatched: 15. CDR3 region: CAWSVSRTGALREQYF. CDR3 coding DNA: TGTGCCTGGAGTGTGTCACGGACAGGCGCCTTGCGGGAGCAGTACTTC.

The CDR3 loop reads CAWTARVGEQFF. CDR3 in DNA: TGTGCCTGGACGGCTCGGGTGGGTGAGCAGTTCTTC. The chain has TRBV30 and TRBJ2-1; D ambiguous. This CDR3 region has 12 residues. V was pared by 4 bases and J by 9 bases, with 13 bases between. Germline assignment: CDR1 GTSNPN and CDR2 SVGIG (reference sequence).

This chain links TRBV5-4 with TRBJ2-3, with D perhaps being TRBD1 or TRBD2 (5 bases each). Per germline, CDR1 SGHNT and CDR2 YYREEE (reference sequence). Deletions cut 4 bases from V and 6 bases from J, with 18 bases between. This CDR3 spans 15 amino acids. CDR3 nucleotide sequence: TGTGCCAGCAGCAACCGGGACGGGGCAATGGATACGCAGTATTTT. Translated, it gives CASSNRDGAMDTQYF.

The chain uses TRBV5-1 and TRBJ2-1; D is uncertain. CDR3 length equals 15 residues. V lost 4 bases and J 2 bases, leaving 13 bases between the germline ends. CDR1 and CDR2 (germline): SGHRS, YFSETQ. The DNA of the CDR3 is TGCGCCAGCAGCACTGAACGACAAGCCTACAATGAGCAGTTCTTC. The encoded protein is CASSTERQAYNEQFF.

The V gene is TRBV28, the J gene TRBJ2-1; D not resolved. V lost 3 bases and J 4 bases, leaving 7 bases between the germline ends. Germline assignment: CDR1 MDHEN and CDR2 SYDVKM. This CDR3 has 13 residues. CDR3 DNA: TGTGCCAGCAGTTTGGGCAGTTACAATGAGCAGTTCTTC. Translated, it gives CASSLGSYNEQFF.